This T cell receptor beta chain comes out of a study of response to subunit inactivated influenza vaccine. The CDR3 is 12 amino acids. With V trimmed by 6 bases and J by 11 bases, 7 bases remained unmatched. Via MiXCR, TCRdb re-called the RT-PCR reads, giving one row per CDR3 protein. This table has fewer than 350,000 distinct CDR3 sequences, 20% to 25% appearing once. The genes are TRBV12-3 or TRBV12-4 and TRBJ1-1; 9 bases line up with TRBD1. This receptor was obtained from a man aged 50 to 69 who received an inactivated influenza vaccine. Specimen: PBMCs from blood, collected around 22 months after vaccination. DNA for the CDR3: TGTGCCAGCAGAGGACAGGGGCTGCGTGCTTTCTTT. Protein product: CASRGQGLRAFF.